The sequence of this T cell receptor (beta chain) was determined in a study of patients and donors after allogeneic stem cell transplantation. The CDR3 covers 15 residues. With V trimmed by 2 bases and J by 7 bases, 6 bases remained unmatched. Germline CDR1 is LGHNA and CDR2 is YSLEER. This clonotype was recorded at least ten times. A single record per CDR3 protein comes from TCRdb applying MiXCR to the RT-PCR reads. The table has roughly 180,000 distinct CDR3 sequences, roughly two fifths seen once. V is TRBV4-3 and J is TRBJ1-4, with 8 bases matching TRBD1. This TCR was sampled from a human donor who was either an allogeneic HSCT recipient or a stem cell or donor lymphocyte infusion donor (not recorded which). It is not recorded whose cells these are; they may come from a transplant donor. The sequencing sample was made of blood, either unsorted or a sorted T cell fraction (not recorded which). The CDR3 nucleotides are TGCGCCAGCAGCCAAAACAGGGGGACCGGTGAAAAACTGTTTTTT. Translated: CASSQNRGTGEKLFF.